Following are 18 T cell receptor beta chains from one sample sequenced in a study of OX40 agonist ivuxolimab in advanced cancers. TCRdb keeps only in-frame clones here, not all; method: immunoSEQ multiplex PCR. The table lists about 97,000 clones, 70% to 90% of them singletons. Sequences were derived from CD4+ or CD8+ T cells sorted from blood, sampled in a trial of the OX40 agonist ivuxolimab. These receptors all come from an adult with an advanced solid tumor such as melanoma, head and neck, liver or kidney cancer.

The chain has TRBV5-6 and TRBJ1-2, with TRBD1 matching over 11 bases. The CDR3 covers 14 residues. The V and J ends lost 4 bases and 5 bases, in that order; junction bases with no gene match: 4. Germline V gene data show CDR1 as SGHDT and CDR2 as YYEEEE. The CDR3 coding sequence is TGTGCCAGCAGCCGGGACAGGGGGGAGTATGGCTACACCTTC. Translating it yields CASSRDRGEYGYTF.

CDR3 sequence (DNA): TGTGCCAGCAGGGCCTTGAGCAATCAGCCCCAGCATTTT. It encodes CASRALSNQPQHF. V usage is TRBV6-1 and J usage is TRBJ1-5; D uncertain. The CDR3 contains 13 residues. The V and J ends lost 6 bases and 1 base respectively, with 7 bases between them. Per germline, CDR1 MNHNS and CDR2 SASEGT.

The V and J genes are TRBV7-2 and TRBJ2-3, with D uncertain. V was pared by 4 bases and J by 7 bases, with 18 bases between. The V gene's germline CDR1 is SGHTA and CDR2 FQGNSA. The CDR3 consists of 15 residues. Written as DNA, the CDR3 is TGTGCCAGCAGCTCCCCATCTGGGCGGCTCCATACGCAGTATTTT. This encodes CASSSPSGRLHTQYF. Supplemented by reference TRBV7-2 and TRBJ2-3, the full variable domain reads GAGVSQSPSNKVTEKGKDVELRCDPISGHTALYWYRQSLGQGLEFLIYFQGNSAPDKSGLPSDRFSAERTGGSVSTLTIQRTQQEDSAVYLCASSSPSGRLHTQYFGPGTRLTVL.

V gene TRBV5-1 combines with J gene TRBJ2-1, with D possibly called TRBD1 or TRBD2 (6 bases each). CDR3 length: 14 residues. Trimming stripped 7 bases from V and 7 bases from J, with 18 bases between. The V gene's germline CDR1 is SGHRS and CDR2 YFSETQ. The CDR3 here is CASFITGGPNEQFF. In DNA, the CDR3 is TGCGCCAGCTTCATAACCGGGGGCCCGAATGAGCAGTTCTTC.

V and J are TRBV5-4 and TRBJ1-2; TRBD1 matches 7 bases. CDR1 is SGHNT and CDR2 is YYREEE in the germline V gene (reference sequence). Trimming at V came to 5 bases and at J to 5 bases, leaving 12 bases not matched to a gene. This CDR3 region has 15 residues. The CDR3 DNA reads TGTGCCAGCAGTAAGGGGACAGAAAGATCATATGGCTACACCTTC. This translates into CASSKGTERSYGYTF.

The V and J genes are TRBV9 and TRBJ2-5, with 8 nucleotides matching TRBD2. This CDR3 comprises 15 residues. The germline CDR1 and CDR2 sequences are SGDLS and YYNGEE. Losses at the gene ends were 0 bases for V and 5 bases for J; bases not matched to a gene: 6. CDR3 loop: CASSVAQRETETQYF. The CDR3 DNA follows: TGTGCCAGCAGCGTAGCCCAGCGGGAGACTGAGACCCAGTACTTC.

The chain joins TRBV29-1 to TRBJ1-1; D remains ambiguous. CDR3 size: 10 residues. Trimming removed 5 bases from V and 5 bases from J, with 6 bases in between. Per germline, CDR1 SQVTM and CDR2 ANQGSEA. CDR3 in amino acids: CSVQETEAFF. The DNA for the CDR3 is TGCAGCGTTCAGGAAACTGAAGCTTTCTTT.

CDR3 DNA: TGTGCCAGTAGTATCCGATTTGGGGGGTACGAGCAGTTCTTC. As protein: CASSIRFGGYEQFF. The chain has TRBV19 and TRBJ2-1, with a weak D call TRBD2 (6 bases). Germline CDR1 is LNHDA and CDR2 is SQIVND (reference sequence). V lost 3 bases to trimming and J lost 10 bases, with 16 bases between them. The CDR3 length is 14 residues.

The genes are TRBV7-2 and TRBJ2-1, with 9 nucleotides matching TRBD2. The V and J ends lost 1 base and 2 bases, in that order; junction bases with no gene match: 0. Germline V gene data show CDR1 as SGHTA and CDR2 as FQGNSA. CDR3 size: 15 residues. This chain's CDR3 is CASSLVAGAYNEQFF. Written as DNA, the CDR3 is TGTGCCAGCAGCTTAGTAGCGGGAGCCTACAATGAGCAGTTCTTC.

This chain joins TRBV4-1 and TRBJ1-4, with 8 bases that match TRBD1. The V gene's germline CDR1 is MGHRA and CDR2 YSYEKL. CDR3 length: 14 amino acids. V lost 4 bases and J lost 6; bases outside the gene matches: 4. The CDR3 DNA follows: TGCGCCAGCAGCCCAGTGACAGGGGATGAAAAACTGTTTTTT. Protein product: CASSPVTGDEKLFF.

V usage is TRBV30 and J usage is TRBJ1-6; 8 nucleotides line up with TRBD1. This CDR3 has 16 amino acids. In germline, CDR1 is GTSNPN, CDR2 SVGIG (reference sequence). V lost 0 bases to trimming and J lost 8 bases; unmatched junction nucleotides: 9. The CDR3 spells CAWSVGRTGMDSPLHF. The CDR3 DNA follows: TGTGCCTGGAGTGTGGGACGGACAGGGATGGATTCACCCCTCCACTTT.

The V and J genes are TRBV7-8 and TRBJ1-1; TRBD1 agrees at 10 bases. The CDR3 length is 16 residues. Germline V gene sequence: CDR1 SGHVS, CDR2 FQNEAQ. Trimming took 3 bases from V and 4 from J; bases not matched to a gene: 8. The CDR3 DNA sequence: TGTGCCAGCAGCTTCGAAGGGACAGGGGTCAGCACTGAAGCTTTCTTT. Residues: CASSFEGTGVSTEAFF.

This clone appeared once. The chain recombines TRBV6-5 with TRBJ1-2; D gene uncertain. From germline, CDR1 is MNHEY and CDR2 SVGAGI. This CDR3 region has 14 residues. V was pared by 6 bases and J by 9 bases, with 20 bases between. The CDR3 nucleotides read TGTGCCAGCAGCCGAGACTGGCCTAGTAACAGCTACACCTTC. Translating it yields CASSRDWPSNSYTF.

The chain employs TRBV10-2 and TRBJ2-4; tentative D call: TRBD2 (5 bases). Trimming took 8 bases from V and 1 from J, leaving 9 bases between them. Per germline, CDR1 WSHSY and CDR2 SAAADI. This CDR3 is 13 amino acids long. The CDR3 reads CASRGSAKNIQYF. The CDR3 DNA sequence: TGCGCCAGCCGGGGAAGTGCCAAAAACATTCAGTACTTC.

Only one count was recorded for this clone. This chain uses TRBV15 with TRBJ2-2; no firm D call. Trimming pared 7 bases from V and 1 base from J, leaving 13 bases between. CDR3 size: 15 residues. Germline CDR1 and CDR2: LNHNV and YYDKDF (reference sequence). CDR3 amino acids: CATTESQENTGELFF. The CDR3 nucleotides read TGTGCCACCACCGAATCACAAGAGAACACCGGGGAGCTGTTTTTT.

This clone was seen just once. V and J are TRBV30 and TRBJ1-1; D is unresolved. Germline CDR1 GTSNPN, CDR2 SVGIG (reference sequence). This CDR3 contains 11 residues. Between the trimmed V and J ends, which lost 3 bases and 1 base, there was a span of 3 bases. CDR3 coding DNA: TGTGCCTGGAGGAGGAACACTGAAGCTTTCTTT. It encodes CAWRRNTEAFF.

The chain couples TRBV9 to TRBJ1-2, with a possible D match to TRBD1 (5 bases). CDR3 length: 14 amino acids. Looked up from germline, CDR1 is SGDLS and CDR2 is YYNGEE. V was pared by 0 bases and J by 2 bases, with 8 bases between. The CDR3 loop is CASSVGQGNYGYTF. In DNA, the CDR3 is TGTGCCAGCAGCGTAGGTCAGGGAAACTATGGCTACACCTTC. The full variable domain, in which reference TRBV9 and TRBJ1-2 provide the parts outside the CDR3, is DSGVTQTPKHLITATGQRVTLRCSPRSGDLSVYWYQQSLDQGLQFLIQYYNGEERAKGNILERFSAQQFPDLHSELNLSSLELGDSALYFCASSVGQGNYGYTFGSGTRLTVV.

This clone has a count of ten or more. V usage is TRBV7-8 and J usage is TRBJ1-5; no firm D call. The CDR3 has 13 residues. Per the germline V gene, CDR1 is SGHVS and CDR2 is FQNEAQ. V was cut by 1 base and J by 6 bases, with 7 bases left in between. CDR3 sequence (DNA): TGTGCCAGCAGCTTAGGGTTGACTCAGCCCCAGCATTTT. It codes for CASSLGLTQPQHF.